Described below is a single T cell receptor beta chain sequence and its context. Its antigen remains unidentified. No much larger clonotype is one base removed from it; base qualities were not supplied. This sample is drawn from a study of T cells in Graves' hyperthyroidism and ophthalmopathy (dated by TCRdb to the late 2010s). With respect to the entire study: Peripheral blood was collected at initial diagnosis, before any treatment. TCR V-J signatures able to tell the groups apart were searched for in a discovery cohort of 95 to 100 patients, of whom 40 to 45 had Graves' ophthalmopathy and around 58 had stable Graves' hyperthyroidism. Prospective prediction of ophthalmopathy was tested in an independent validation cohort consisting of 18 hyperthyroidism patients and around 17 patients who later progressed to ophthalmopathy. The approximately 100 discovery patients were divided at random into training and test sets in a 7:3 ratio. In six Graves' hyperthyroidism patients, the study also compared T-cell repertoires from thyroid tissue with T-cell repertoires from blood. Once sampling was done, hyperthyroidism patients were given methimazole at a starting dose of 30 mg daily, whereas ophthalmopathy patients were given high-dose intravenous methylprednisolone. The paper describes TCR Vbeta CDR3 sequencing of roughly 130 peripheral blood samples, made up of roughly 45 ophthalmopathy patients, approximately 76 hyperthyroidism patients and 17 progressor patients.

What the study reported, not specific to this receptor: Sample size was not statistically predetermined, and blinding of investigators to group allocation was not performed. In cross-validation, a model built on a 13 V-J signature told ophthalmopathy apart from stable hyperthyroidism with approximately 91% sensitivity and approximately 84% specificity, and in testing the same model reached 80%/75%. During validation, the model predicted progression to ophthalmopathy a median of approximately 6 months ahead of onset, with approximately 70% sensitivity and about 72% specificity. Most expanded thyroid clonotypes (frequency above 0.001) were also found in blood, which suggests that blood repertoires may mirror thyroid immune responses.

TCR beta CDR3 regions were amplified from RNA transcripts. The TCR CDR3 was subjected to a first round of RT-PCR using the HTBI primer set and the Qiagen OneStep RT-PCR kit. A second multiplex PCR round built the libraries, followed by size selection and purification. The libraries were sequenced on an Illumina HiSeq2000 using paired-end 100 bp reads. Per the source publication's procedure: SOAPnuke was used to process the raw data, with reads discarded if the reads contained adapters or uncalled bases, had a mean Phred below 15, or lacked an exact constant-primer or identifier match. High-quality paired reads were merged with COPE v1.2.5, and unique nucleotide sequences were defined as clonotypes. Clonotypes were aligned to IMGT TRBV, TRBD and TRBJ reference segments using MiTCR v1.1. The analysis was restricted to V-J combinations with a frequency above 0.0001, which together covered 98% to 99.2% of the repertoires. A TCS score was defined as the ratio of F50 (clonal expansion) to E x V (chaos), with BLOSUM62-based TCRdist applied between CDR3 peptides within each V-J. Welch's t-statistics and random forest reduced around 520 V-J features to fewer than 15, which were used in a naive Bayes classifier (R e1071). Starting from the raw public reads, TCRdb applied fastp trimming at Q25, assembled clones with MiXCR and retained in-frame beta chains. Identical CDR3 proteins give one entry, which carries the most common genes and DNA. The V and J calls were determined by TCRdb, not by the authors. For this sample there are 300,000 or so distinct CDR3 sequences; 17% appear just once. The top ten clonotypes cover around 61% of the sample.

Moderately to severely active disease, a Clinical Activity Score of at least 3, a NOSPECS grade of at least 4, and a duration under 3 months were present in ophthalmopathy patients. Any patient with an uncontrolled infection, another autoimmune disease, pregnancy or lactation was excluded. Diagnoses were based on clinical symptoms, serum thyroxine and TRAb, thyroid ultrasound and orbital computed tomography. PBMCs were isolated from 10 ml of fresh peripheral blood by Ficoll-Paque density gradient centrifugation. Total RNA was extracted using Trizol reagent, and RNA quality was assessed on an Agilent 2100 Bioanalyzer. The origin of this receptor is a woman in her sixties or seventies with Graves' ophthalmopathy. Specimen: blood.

The nucleotides read TGCAGTGCTAGAGATGGACAGGGGGGCCGTTCGAATGAGCAGTTCTTC. This is translated as CSARDGQGGRSNEQFF. This receptor chain uses TRBV20-1 and TRBJ2-1; TRBD1 agrees with 10 junctional bases. V and J are trimmed by 0 bases and 7 bases, and the gene matches miss 9 bases of the junction. The CDR3 holds 16 amino acids from the cysteine to the phenylalanine. CDR3 DNA only is kept here, 48 bases in frame from base 1. The germline V gene (reference sequence) yields DFQATT for CDR1 and SNEGSKA for CDR2.